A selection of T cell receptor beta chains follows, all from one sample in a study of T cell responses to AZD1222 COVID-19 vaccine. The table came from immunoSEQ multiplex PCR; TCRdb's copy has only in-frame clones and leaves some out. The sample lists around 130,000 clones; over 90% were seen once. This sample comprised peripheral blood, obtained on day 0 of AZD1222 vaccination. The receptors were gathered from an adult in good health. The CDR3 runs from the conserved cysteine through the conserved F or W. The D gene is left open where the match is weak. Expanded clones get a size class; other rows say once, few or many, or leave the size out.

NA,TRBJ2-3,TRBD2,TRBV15,CATEGGSADTQYF,TGTGCCACCGAAGGCGGGAGTGCAGATACGCAGTATTTT
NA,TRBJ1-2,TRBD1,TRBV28,CASSSGTGGYLDGYTF,TGTGCCAGCAGTTCCGGGACAGGGGGTTATTTGGATGGCTACACCTTC
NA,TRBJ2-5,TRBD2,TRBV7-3,CASSRTSVGETQYF,TGTGCCAGCAGCAGGACTAGCGTTGGAGAGACCCAGTACTTC
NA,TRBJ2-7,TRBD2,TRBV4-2,CASSQRPAGGHEQYF,TGTGCCAGCAGCCAAAGACCAGCGGGAGGCCACGAGCAGTACTTC
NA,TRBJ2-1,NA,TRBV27,CASSLGVSGADEQFF,TGTGCCAGCAGTTTAGGAGTTTCAGGGGCCGATGAGCAGTTCTTC
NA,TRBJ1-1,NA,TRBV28,CASSLSGLGNTEAFF,TGTGCCAGCAGTTTATCGGGGTTGGGGAACACTGAAGCTTTCTTT
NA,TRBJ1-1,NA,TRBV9,CASSPQSDSQSFF,TGTGCCAGCAGCCCGCAATCGGACAGCCAAAGTTTCTTT
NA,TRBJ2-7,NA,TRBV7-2,CASSEGMSGYEQYF,TGTGCCAGCAGCGAAGGGATGTCGGGGTACGAGCAGTACTTC
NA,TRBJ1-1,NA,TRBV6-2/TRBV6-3,CASSYSIRVRATEAFF,TGTGCCAGCAGTTACTCGATCAGGGTAAGGGCCACTGAAGCTTTCTTT
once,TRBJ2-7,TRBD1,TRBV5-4,CASSSFATGVYEQYF,TGTGCCAGCAGCTCCTTTGCGACAGGGGTCTACGAGCAGTACTTC
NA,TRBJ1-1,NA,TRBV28,CASSLRVGAKVLNTEAFF,TGTGCCAGCAGTTTAAGGGTGGGGGCGAAGGTACTGAACACTGAAGCTTTCTTT
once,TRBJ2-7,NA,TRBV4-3,CASSQVNGGYSYEQYF,TGCGCCAGCAGCCAAGTCAATGGGGGTTACTCCTACGAGCAGTACTTC
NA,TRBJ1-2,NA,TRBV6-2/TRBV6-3,CASSLQAGPGKGNGYTF,TGTGCCAGCAGTCTCCAGGCAGGGCCCGGGAAGGGTAATGGCTACACCTTC
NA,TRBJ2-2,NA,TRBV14,CASSQTMGTGELFF,TGTGCCAGCAGCCAGACCATGGGGACCGGGGAGCTGTTTTTT
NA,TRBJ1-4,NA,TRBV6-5,CASSSAGTSNEKLFF,TGTGCCAGCAGTTCTGCCGGGACCTCTAATGAAAAACTGTTTTTT
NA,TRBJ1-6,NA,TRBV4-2,CASSLGIPDNSPLHF,TGTGCCAGCAGCCTAGGTATACCGGATAATTCACCCCTCCACTTT
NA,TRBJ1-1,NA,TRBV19,CASSIPGPTEAFF,TGTGCCAGTAGTATTCCAGGGCCCACTGAAGCTTTCTTT
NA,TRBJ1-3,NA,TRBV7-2,CASSQTGYSGNTIYF,TGTGCCAGCAGCCAAACGGGGTACTCTGGAAACACCATATATTTT
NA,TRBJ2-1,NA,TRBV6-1,CASSESDFNSYNEQFF,TGTGCCAGCAGTGAGTCAGACTTTAACTCCTACAATGAGCAGTTCTTC
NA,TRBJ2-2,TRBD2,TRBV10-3,CAISESSSGRRRAGELFF,TGTGCCATCAGTGAGTCGAGTAGCGGGAGGCGGAGGGCCGGGGAGCTGTTTTTT
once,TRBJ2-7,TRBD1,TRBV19,CASSIRTGGYEQYF,TGTGCCAGTAGTATCAGGACAGGGGGCTACGAGCAGTACTTC
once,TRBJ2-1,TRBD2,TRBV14,CASSAMAGGFNEQFF,TGTGCCAGCAGCGCCATGGCGGGGGGATTTAATGAGCAGTTCTTC
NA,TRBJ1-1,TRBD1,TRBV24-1,CATRSPTGFTEAFF,TGTGCCACCCGCTCTCCGACAGGGTTCACTGAAGCTTTCTTT
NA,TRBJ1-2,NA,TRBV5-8,CASSSKILAVYGYTF,TGTGCCAGCAGCTCGAAAATCCTAGCCGTCTATGGCTACACCTTC
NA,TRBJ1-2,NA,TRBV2,CASQAVNYGYTF,TGTGCCAGCCAGGCAGTTAACTATGGCTACACCTTC
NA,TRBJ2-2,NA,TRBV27,CASELVWGTGELFF,TGTGCCAGCGAGCTAGTGTGGGGGACCGGGGAGCTGTTTTTT
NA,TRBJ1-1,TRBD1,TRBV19,CASSNSQGVNTEAFF,TGTGCCAGTAGTAATTCACAGGGGGTTAACACTGAAGCTTTCTTT
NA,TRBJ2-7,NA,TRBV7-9,CASSSTYEQYF,TGTGCCAGCAGCTCAACCTACGAGCAGTACTTC
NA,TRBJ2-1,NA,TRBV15,CATSRELTPGPWFF,TGTGCCACCAGCAGAGAGTTAACTCCGGGACCATGGTTCTTC
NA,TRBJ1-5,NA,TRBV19,CASSQITQGSNQPQHF,TGTGCCAGTAGTCAAATAACACAGGGAAGCAATCAGCCCCAGCATTTT
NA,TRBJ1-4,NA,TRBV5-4,CASSPGGQGNEKLFF,TGTGCCAGCAGCCCGGGTGGGCAGGGGAATGAAAAACTGTTTTTT
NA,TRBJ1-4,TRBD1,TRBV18,CASSPRDRGEKLFF,TGTGCCAGCTCCCCCCGGGACAGGGGTGAAAAACTGTTTTTT
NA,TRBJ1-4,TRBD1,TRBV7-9,CASSEGQGAVTNEKLFF,TGTGCCAGCAGCGAGGGACAGGGGGCAGTCACTAATGAAAAACTGTTTTTT
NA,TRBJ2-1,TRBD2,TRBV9,CASSFGLAGSNEQFF,TGTGCCAGCAGCTTCGGACTAGCGGGGTCTAATGAGCAGTTCTTC
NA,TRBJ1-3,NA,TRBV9,CASSGGGPISGNTIYF,TGTGCCAGCAGCGGGGGGGGACCCATCTCTGGAAACACCATATATTTT
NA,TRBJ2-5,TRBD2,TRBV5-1,CASSSLRGRAGETQYF,TGCGCCAGCAGCTCCCTTCGCGGGAGGGCAGGCGAGACCCAGTACTTC
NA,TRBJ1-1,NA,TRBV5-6,CASSLAGPMGTTEAFF,TGTGCCAGCAGCTTGGCAGGCCCTATGGGTACCACTGAAGCTTTCTTT
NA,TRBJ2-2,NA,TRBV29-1,CSVPADSNTGELFF,TGCAGCGTTCCCGCCGACTCAAACACCGGGGAGCTGTTTTTT
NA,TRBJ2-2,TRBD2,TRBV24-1,CATSDISGQNTGELFF,TGTGCCACCAGTGACATTAGCGGGCAGAACACCGGGGAGCTGTTTTTT
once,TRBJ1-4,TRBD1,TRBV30,CAWTRDRGSEKLFF,TGTGCCTGGACAAGGGACAGGGGGAGTGAAAAACTGTTTTTT
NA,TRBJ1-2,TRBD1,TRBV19,CASSDRAYGYTF,TGTGCCAGTAGCGACAGGGCCTATGGCTACACCTTC
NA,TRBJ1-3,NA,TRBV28,CASSLSGIHSGNTIYF,TGTGCCAGCAGTTTATCGGGTATCCACTCTGGAAACACCATATATTTT
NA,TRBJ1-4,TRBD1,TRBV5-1,CASSFPTGGAGEKLFF,TGCGCCAGCAGCTTTCCGACAGGGGGCGCCGGTGAAAAACTGTTTTTT
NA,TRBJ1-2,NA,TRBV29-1,CSVEDVIGKGANYGYTF,TGCAGCGTTGAAGACGTAATAGGGAAGGGAGCTAACTATGGCTACACCTTC
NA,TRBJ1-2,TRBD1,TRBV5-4,CASSLGQGAGSYGYTF,TGTGCCAGCAGCTTGGGACAGGGGGCAGGTAGCTATGGCTACACCTTC
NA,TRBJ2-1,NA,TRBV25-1,CASLAQPPSNEQFF,TGTGCCAGCCTTGCTCAGCCCCCGAGCAATGAGCAGTTCTTC
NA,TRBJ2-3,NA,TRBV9,CASSVPLEGQTQYF,TGTGCCAGCAGCGTCCCACTCGAAGGGCAAACGCAGTATTTT
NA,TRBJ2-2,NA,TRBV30,CAWRGRANTGELFF,TGTGCCTGGAGGGGAAGAGCGAACACCGGGGAGCTGTTTTTT
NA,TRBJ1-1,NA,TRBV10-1,CASSDRAGTNTEAFF,TGCGCCAGCAGTGATCGGGCAGGGACGAACACTGAAGCTTTCTTT
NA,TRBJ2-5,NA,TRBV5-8,CASSLGTTLETQYF,TGTGCCAGCAGCTTGGGTACCACCTTGGAGACCCAGTACTTC
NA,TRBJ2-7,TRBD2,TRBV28,CASTLGGGGEQYF,TGTGCCAGCACCCTCGGGGGGGGAGGCGAGCAGTACTTC
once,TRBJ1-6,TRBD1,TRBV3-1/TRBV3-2,CASSQYGQVIHSPLHF,TGTGCCAGCAGCCAATATGGACAGGTTATACATTCACCCCTCCACTTT
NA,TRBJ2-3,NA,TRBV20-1,CSARTDTQYF,TGCAGTGCTAGGACGGATACGCAGTATTTT
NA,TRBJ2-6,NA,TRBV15,CATSKRDGANVLTF,TGTGCCACCAGCAAAAGGGATGGGGCCAACGTCCTGACTTTC
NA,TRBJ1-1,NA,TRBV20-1,CSASGAREAFF,TGCAGTGCTAGCGGGGCGAGGGAAGCTTTCTTT
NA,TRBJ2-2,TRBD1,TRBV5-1,CASSRDSRATGELFF,TGCGCCAGCAGTCGGGACAGCCGGGCAACCGGGGAGCTGTTTTTT
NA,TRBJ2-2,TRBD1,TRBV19,CASITMTGSPGELFF,TGTGCCAGTATTACTATGACAGGGTCGCCCGGGGAGCTGTTTTTT
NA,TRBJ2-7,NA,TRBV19,CASRPLTGEGYEQYF,TGTGCCAGTAGACCCCTGACAGGGGAGGGCTACGAGCAGTACTTC
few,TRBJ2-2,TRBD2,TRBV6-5,CASRREGDTGELFF,TGTGCCAGCCGGCGGGAGGGTGACACCGGGGAGCTGTTTTTT